This T cell receptor (beta chain) was documented in a study of shared clonotypes between healthy human individuals. Study-wide results and limits: Of the naive CD4 clonotypes, around 4.9% were shared across a few donors. The small donor group covered limited genetic and exposure diversity.

Sequenced by immunoSEQ multiplex PCR; TCRdb stores in-frame clones only, minus some. The sample has 2 million to 2.5 million clones, just under 95% seen once; the top ten hold 0.37%. This clone was recorded only once. Its target is unknown. V was trimmed by 10 bases and J by 2 bases, leaving 16 bases between them. The CDR3 runs to 14 residues. CDR1 is MNHNY and CDR2 is SVGAGI in the germline V gene (reference sequence). The chain joins TRBV6-6 to TRBJ2-3; D gene unclear. Material for sequencing was naive CD4+ T cells from PBMCs. Subset specified: CD45RA+ positively selected. The sequence came from a man aged 18 to 35 in good health. Some clones in this sample may be carry-over from other donors' samples. CDR3 residues: CATLAWLDTDTQYF. The CDR3 DNA reads as TGTGCCACTCTCGCTTGGCTAGACACAGATACGCAGTATTTT.